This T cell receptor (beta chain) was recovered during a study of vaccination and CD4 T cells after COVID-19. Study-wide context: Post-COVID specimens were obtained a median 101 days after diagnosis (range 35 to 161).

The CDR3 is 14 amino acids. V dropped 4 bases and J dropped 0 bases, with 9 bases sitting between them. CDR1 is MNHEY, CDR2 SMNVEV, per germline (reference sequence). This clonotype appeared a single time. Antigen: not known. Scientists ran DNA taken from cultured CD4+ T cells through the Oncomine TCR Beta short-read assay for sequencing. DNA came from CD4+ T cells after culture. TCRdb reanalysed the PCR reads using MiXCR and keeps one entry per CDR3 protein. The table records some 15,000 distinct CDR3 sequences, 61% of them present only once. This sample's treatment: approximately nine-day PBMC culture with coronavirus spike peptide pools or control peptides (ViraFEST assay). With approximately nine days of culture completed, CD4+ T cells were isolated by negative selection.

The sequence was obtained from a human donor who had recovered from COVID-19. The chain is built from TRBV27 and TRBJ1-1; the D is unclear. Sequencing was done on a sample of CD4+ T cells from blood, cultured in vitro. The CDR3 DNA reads TGTGCCAGCAGTTCCCCCTTTCTGAACACTGAAGCTTTCTTT. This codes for CASSSPFLNTEAFF.